The source of this T cell receptor (beta chain) is a study of monozygotic twins with inflammatory bowel disease (dated by TCRdb to between 2017 and 2020). Some background on the complete study: The complete study included some 28 monozygotic twin pairs: 19 IBD-discordant Danish pairs and nine German pairs, of which four were IBD-concordant and five were IBD-discordant. The search for disease-associated traits relied mainly on comparing IBD patients with their genetically identical healthy co-twins within discordant pairs. Each individual had, on average, about 151 000 unique TCRalpha sequences and 181 000 unique TCRbeta sequences available for analysis. The investigation overall reported the following: Repertoire similarity did not differ between concordant and discordant twins, possibly due to limited statistical power. Compared with healthy twins, IBD patients had fewer clonotypes in common with other individuals, a difference most pronounced in patients showing signs of disease activity. IBD patients had lower TCRbeta repertoire diversity, measured by the inverse Simpson index, than their healthy co-twins. Differing immunosuppressive treatments among patients may have added background noise and inter-individual variability to the repertoires. The analysis was unable to tell different T cell subtypes apart. The results gave no support for a single strong signal or clonotype linked to IBD.

Points on this clonotype: The specificity of this receptor is unknown.

The CDR3 has 17 amino acids, counting the end cysteine and phenylalanine. No DNA was logged. CDR1 and CDR2 were assigned from the germline V gene as MNHNS and SASEGT. The library was made by 5' RACE. Preparation of each TCR library used 3,500 to 4,500 ng of total RNA. For each sample, cDNA synthesis with SMARTScribe reverse transcriptase was split into eight separate reactions. Unique molecular identifiers containing a 6-nucleotide sample barcode were introduced through template switching during cDNA synthesis. Two nested PCRs of roughly 15 and 9 cycles amplified the TCRalpha and TCRbeta cDNA, and bead purification followed each PCR. Before amplification, the cDNA was both treated with uracil DNA-glycosylase and purified with the QIAquick PCR purification kit. The second PCR added Illumina TruSeq-compatible adapters along with sample-specific barcodes. Library quality and concentration were assessed using TapeStation and Qubit, and about 5 ng of each library was pooled. Sequencing of pooled libraries was carried out on an Illumina HiSeq2500 single-index Rapid Run using 2 x 100 bp reads and custom sequencing primers. The authors processed their data as follows. PCR and sequencing errors were corrected by UMI-based consensus assembly using MiGEC version 1.2.6. MiXCR version 2.1.1 handled V(D)J alignment, clonotype assembly and CDR3 extraction. Normalisation of gene usage, clonotype sharing and MAIT/NKT TCR abundance was achieved by analysing the top 1000, 10 000 and 20 000 clonotypes per sample. After downsampling to 27 000 UMIs, diversity was calculated as the inverse Simpson index using the vegan R package. Paired Mann-Whitney U tests on discordant twin pairs were used, with Benjamini-Hochberg multiple-testing correction. TCRdb reprocessed the reads and lists each CDR3 protein sequence as a single entry, with no DNA. The V and J calls reflect TCRdb's pipeline rather than the authors' work. This sample's records show some 150,000 distinct CDR3 sequences. In total, the top ten clones hold roughly 2.3% of the sample.

From each donor, an approximately 2.4 ml peripheral blood sample was collected into PAXgene tubes and kept at -80 degrees C. Without T cell sorting, total RNA was isolated from whole blood using the PAXgene blood miRNA kit on an automated QIAcube. Deep TCRalpha and TCRbeta repertoire profiling with unique molecular barcoding was performed on peripheral blood of monozygotic twin pairs concordant or discordant for inflammatory bowel disease. Smoking habits were recorded for all twin pairs, with individuals classified as current, former or never smokers. The sequence joins TRBV6-1 to TRBJ1-5; TCRdb outputs TRBD1, but without DNA this stays unchecked. The origin of this receptor is a human donor with ulcerative colitis or Crohn's disease, or a healthy co-twin of an affected twin (not recorded which). Sequences were obtained from blood. The CDR3: CASSEAETGLRNQPQHF.